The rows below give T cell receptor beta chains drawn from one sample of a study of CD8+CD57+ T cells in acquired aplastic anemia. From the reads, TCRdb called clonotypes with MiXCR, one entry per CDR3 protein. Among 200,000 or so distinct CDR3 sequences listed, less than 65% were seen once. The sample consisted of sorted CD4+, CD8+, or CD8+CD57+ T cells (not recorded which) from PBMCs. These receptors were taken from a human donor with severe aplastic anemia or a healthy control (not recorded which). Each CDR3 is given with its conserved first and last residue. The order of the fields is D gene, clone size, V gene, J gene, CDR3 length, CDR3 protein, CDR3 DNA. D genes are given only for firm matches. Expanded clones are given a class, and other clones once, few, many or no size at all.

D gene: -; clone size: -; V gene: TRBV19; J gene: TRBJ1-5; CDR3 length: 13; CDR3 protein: CASSITPGRAQHF; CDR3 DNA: TGTGCCAGTAGTATAACCCCGGGAAGGGCCCAGCATTTT
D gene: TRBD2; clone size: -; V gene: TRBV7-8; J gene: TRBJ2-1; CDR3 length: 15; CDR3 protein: CASSLVAGPYNEQFF; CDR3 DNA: TGTGCCAGCAGCTTAGTAGCGGGGCCGTACAATGAGCAGTTCTTC
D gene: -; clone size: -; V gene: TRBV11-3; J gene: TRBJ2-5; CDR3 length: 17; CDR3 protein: CASSLERVKRCQETQYF; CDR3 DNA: TGTGCCAGCAGCTTAGAGAGGGTGAAGCGTTGCCAAGAGACCCAGTACTTC
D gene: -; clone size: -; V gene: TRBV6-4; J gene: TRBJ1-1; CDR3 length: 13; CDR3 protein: CASSTGTWGEAFF; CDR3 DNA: TGTGCCAGCAGTACAGGGACTTGGGGTGAAGCTTTCTTT
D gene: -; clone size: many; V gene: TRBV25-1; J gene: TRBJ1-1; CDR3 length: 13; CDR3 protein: CASSGQGYAEAFF; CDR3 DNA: TGTGCCAGCAGTGGTCAGGGTTATGCTGAAGCTTTCTTT
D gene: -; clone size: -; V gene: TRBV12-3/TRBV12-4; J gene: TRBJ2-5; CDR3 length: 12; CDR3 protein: CASSYLSETQYF; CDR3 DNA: TGTGCCAGCAGTTATCTATCGGAGACCCAGTACTTC
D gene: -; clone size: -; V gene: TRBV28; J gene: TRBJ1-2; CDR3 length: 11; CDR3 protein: CASNLDYGYTF; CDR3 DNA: TGTGCCAGCAATTTGGACTATGGCTACACCTTC
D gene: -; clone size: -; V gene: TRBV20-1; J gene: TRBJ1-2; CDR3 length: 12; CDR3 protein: CSATGGDYGYTF; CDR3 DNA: TGCAGTGCTACGGGCGGAGACTATGGCTACACTTTC
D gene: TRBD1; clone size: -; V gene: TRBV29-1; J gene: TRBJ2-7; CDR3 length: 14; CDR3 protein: CSVGIGTGGYEQYF; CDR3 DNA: TGCAGCGTTGGAATAGGGACAGGGGGCTACGAGCAGTACTTC
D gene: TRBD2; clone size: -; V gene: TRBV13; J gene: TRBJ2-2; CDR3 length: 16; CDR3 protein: CASSRLAGPNTGELFF; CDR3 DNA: TGTGCCAGCAGTCGACTAGCGGGACCGAACACCGGGGAGCTGTTTTTT
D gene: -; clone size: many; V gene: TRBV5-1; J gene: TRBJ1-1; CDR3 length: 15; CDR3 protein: CASSWTAGSNTEAFF; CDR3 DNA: TGCGCCAGCAGCTGGACTGCCGGGAGTAACACTGAAGCTTTCTTT
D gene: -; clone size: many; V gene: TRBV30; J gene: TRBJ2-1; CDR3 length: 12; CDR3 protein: CAWSALNNEQFF; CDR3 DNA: TGTGCCTGGTCGGCCTTAAACAATGAGCAGTTCTTC
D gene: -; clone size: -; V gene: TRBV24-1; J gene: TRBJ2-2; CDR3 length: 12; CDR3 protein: CATSEPTGELFF; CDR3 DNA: TGTGCCACCAGTGAACCGACCGGGGAGCTGTTTTTT
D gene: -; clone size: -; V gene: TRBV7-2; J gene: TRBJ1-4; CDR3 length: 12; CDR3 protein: CASSFRGEKLFF; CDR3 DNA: TGTGCCAGCAGCTTCAGGGGTGAAAAACTGTTTTTT
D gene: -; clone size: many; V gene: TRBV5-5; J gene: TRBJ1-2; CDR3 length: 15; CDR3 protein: CASSSRGEPNYGYTF; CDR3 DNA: TGTGCCAGCAGCTCTAGGGGGGAGCCTAACTATGGCTACACCTTC
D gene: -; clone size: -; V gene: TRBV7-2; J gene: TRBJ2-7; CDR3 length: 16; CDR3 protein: CASSLAPGRGAYEQYF; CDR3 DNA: TGTGCCAGCAGCTTAGCCCCGGGCAGGGGGGCCTACGAGCAGTACTTC
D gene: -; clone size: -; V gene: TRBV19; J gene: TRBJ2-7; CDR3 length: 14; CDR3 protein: CASSMGYDSYEQYF; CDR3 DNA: TGTGCCAGTAGTATGGGTTACGACTCCTACGAGCAGTACTTC
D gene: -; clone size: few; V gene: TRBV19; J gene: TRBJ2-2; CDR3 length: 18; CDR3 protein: CASSITRLAGRNTGELFF; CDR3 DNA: TGTGCCAGTAGTATCACCCGACTGGCGGGTCGGAACACCGGGGAGCTGTTTTTT
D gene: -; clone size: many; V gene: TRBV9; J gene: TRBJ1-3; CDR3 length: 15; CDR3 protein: CASSVGSSSGNTIYF; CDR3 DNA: TGTGCCAGCAGCGTAGGCAGTAGCTCTGGAAACACCATATATTTT
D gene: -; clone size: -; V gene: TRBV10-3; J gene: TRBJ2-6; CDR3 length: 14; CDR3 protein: CAISVGTGANVLTF; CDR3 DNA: TGTGCCATCAGTGTGGGTACTGGGGCCAACGTCCTGACTTTC